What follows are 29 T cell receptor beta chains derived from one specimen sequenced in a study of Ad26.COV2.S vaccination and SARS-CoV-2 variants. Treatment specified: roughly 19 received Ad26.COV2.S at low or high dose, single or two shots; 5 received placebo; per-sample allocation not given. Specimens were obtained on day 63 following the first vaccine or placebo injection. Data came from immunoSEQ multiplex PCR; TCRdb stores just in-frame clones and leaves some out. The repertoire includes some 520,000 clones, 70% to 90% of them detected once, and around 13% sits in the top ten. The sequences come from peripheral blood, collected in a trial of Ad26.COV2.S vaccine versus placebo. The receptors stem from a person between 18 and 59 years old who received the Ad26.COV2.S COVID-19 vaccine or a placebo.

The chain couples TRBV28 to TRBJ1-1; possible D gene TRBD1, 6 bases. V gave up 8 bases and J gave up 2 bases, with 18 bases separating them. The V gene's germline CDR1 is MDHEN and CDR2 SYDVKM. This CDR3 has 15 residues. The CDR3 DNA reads TGTGCCAGCCCCCCTCCCGGGGGCAGTAACACTGAAGCTTTCTTT. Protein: CASPPPGGSNTEAFF.

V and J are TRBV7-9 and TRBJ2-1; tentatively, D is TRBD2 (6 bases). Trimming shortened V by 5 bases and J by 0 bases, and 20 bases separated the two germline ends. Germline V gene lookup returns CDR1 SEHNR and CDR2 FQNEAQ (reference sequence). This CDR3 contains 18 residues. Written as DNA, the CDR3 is TGTGCCAGCAGCCGACGACGGAGCGGGTTAGGCTCCTACAATGAGCAGTTCTTC. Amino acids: CASSRRRSGLGSYNEQFF.

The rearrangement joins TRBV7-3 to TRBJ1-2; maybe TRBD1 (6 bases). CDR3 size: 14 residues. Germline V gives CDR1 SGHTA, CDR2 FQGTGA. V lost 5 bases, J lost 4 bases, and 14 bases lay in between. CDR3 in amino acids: CASSQRDKSYGYTF. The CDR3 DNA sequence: TGTGCCAGCAGCCAACGGGACAAATCCTATGGCTACACCTTC.

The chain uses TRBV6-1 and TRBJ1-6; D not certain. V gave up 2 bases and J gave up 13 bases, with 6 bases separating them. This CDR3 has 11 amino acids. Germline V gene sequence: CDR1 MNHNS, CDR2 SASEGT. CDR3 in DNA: TGTGCCAGCAGTGAAACGGATCCCCTCCACTTT. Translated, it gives CASSETDPLHF.

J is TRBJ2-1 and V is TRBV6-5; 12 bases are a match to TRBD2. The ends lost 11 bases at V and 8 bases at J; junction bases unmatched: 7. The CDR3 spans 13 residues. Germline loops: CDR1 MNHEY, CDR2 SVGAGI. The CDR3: CARGTSGSDEQFF. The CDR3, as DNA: TGTGCCCGCGGGACTAGCGGGTCCGATGAGCAGTTCTTC.

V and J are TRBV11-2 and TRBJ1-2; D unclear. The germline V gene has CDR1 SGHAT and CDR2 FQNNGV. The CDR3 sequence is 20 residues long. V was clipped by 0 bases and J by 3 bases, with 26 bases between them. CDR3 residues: CASSLDGLDTQVGRDYGYTF. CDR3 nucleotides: TGTGCCAGCAGCTTAGATGGGCTCGATACTCAAGTCGGAAGGGACTATGGCTACACCTTC.

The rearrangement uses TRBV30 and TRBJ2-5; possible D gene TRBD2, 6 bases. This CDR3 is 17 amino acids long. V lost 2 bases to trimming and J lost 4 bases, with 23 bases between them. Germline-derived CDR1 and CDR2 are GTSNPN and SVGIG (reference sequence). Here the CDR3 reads CAWSSGASVFGSETQYF. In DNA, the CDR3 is TGTGCCTGGAGTTCCGGGGCTAGCGTTTTCGGTTCAGAGACCCAGTACTTC.

The CDR3 region has the DNA TGTGCCAGTAGTAAGGACAGGATTATGAACACTGAAGCTTTCTTT. Translated: CASSKDRIMNTEAFF. This chain connects TRBV19 to TRBJ1-1; TRBD1 aligns across 7 bases. This CDR3 has 15 residues. The J segment lost 0 bases and the V segment lost 4 bases, leaving 5 bases of the junction unmatched. Germline V gene sequence: CDR1 LNHDA, CDR2 SQIVND (reference sequence).

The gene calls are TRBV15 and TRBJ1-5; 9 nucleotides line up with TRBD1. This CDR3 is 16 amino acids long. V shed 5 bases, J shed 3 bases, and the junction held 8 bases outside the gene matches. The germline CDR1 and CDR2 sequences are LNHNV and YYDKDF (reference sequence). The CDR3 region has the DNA TGTGCCACCAGCGACAGGGGGTTACTTGTCAATCAGCCCCAGCATTTT. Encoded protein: CATSDRGLLVNQPQHF.

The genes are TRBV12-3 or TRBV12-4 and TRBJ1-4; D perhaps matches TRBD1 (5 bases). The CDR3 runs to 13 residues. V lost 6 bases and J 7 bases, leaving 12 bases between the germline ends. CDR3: CASRGPPAEKLFF. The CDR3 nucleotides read TGTGCCAGCAGGGGACCCCCGGCTGAAAAACTGTTTTTT.

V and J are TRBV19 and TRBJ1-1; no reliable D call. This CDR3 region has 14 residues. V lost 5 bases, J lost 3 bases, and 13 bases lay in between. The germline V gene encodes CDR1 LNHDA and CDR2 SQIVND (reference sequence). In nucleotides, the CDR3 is TGTGCCAGTAGTCCTGGTAGGCCCTACACTGAAGCTTTCTTT. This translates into CASSPGRPYTEAFF.

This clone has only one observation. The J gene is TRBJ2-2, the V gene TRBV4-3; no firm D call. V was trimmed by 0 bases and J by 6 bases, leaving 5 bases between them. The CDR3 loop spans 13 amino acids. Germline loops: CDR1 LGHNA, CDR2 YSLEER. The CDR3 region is CASSQDSSGELFF. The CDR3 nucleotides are TGCGCCAGCAGCCAAGATTCATCCGGGGAGCTGTTTTTT.

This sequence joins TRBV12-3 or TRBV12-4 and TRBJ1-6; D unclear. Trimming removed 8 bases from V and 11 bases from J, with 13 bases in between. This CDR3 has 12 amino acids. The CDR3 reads CASGPLAAPLHF. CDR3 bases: TGTGCCAGCGGACCACTGGCAGCACCCCTCCACTTT.

CDR3 nucleotides: TGTGCCAGTATGTTGAGAGGGCCTGGGGAAAAACTGTTTTTT. The encoded protein is CASMLRGPGEKLFF. The genes are TRBV19 and TRBJ1-4; D not resolved. V lost 7 bases, J lost 8 bases, and 17 bases lay in between. Germline V gene lookup returns CDR1 LNHDA and CDR2 SQIVND (reference sequence). There are 14 residues in the CDR3. Variable domain in full (rest from reference TRBV19 and TRBJ1-4): DGGITQSPKYLFRKEGQNVTLSCEQNLNHDAMYWYRQDPGQGLRLIYYSQIVNDFQKGDIAEGYSVSREKKESFPLTVTSAQKNPTAFYLCASMLRGPGEKLFFGSGTQLSVL.

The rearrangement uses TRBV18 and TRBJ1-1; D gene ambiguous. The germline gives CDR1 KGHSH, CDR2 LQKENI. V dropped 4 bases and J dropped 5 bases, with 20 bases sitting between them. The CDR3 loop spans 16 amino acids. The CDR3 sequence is CASSLGSGQKVTEAFF. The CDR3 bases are TGTGCCAGCTCACTTGGATCGGGCCAGAAAGTTACTGAAGCTTTCTTT.

The CDR3 bases are TGTGCCAGCAGGACGGTAGCGGGAGTCGCCGGGGAGCTGTTTTTT. It translates to CASRTVAGVAGELFF. This chain uses TRBV2 with TRBJ2-2; TRBD2 matches 9 bases. Germline loops: CDR1 SNHLY, CDR2 FYNNEI. Trimming cost V 6 bases and J 6 bases; bases outside gene matches: 8. The length of the CDR3 is 15 residues.

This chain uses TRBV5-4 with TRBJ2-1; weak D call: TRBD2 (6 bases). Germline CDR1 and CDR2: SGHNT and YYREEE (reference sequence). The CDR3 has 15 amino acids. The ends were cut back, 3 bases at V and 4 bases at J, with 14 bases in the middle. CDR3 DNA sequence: TGTGCCAGCAGCTCTGAACTAGCATCTTACAATGAGCAGTTCTTC. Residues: CASSSELASYNEQFF.

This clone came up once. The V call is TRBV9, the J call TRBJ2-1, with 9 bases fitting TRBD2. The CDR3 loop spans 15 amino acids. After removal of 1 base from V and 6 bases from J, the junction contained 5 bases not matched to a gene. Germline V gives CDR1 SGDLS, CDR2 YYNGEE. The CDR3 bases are TGTGCCAGCAGCGTACGTAGCGGGAGATCCAATGAGCAGTTCTTC. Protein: CASSVRSGRSNEQFF.

This CDR3 reads CASSVDRPQGGSGANVLTF. In nucleotides, the CDR3 is TGTGCCAGCAGCGTAGATAGGCCACAGGGAGGATCTGGGGCCAACGTCCTGACTTTC. The chain couples TRBV9 to TRBJ2-6, with D perhaps assigned TRBD1 or TRBD2 (6 bases each). The CDR3 runs 19 residues. Trimming took 0 bases from V and 1 from J, leaving 17 bases between them. The germline CDR1 and CDR2 sequences are SGDLS and YYNGEE.

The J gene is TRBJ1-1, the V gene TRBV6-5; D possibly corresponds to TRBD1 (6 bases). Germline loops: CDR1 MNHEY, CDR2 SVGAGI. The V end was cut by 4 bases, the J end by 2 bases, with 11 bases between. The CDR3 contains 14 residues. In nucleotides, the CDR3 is TGTGCCAGCAGTTTAACAGGGTATAACACTGAAGCTTTCTTT. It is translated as CASSLTGYNTEAFF.

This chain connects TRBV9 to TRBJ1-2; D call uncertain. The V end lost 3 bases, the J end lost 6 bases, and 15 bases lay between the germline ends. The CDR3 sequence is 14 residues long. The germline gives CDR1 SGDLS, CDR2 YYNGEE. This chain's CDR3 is CASSEGNLADGYTF. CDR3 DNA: TGTGCCAGCAGCGAGGGAAATTTAGCGGATGGCTACACCTTC.

The CDR3 DNA is TGTGCCACCAGCAGAGACAGGGCCGCGGAAAAACTGTTTTTT. This gives the protein CATSRDRAAEKLFF. The J gene is TRBJ1-4, the V gene TRBV15, with a possible D match to TRBD1 (5 bases). This CDR3 has 14 amino acids. Germline V lookup: CDR1 LNHNV, CDR2 YYDKDF (reference sequence). V was pared by 0 bases and J by 8 bases, with 10 bases between.

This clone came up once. In DNA form, the CDR3 reads TGTGCCAGCAGCTTCAGCGGGGACACTGAAGCTTTCTTT. Translated, it gives CASSFSGDTEAFF. J is TRBJ1-1 and V is TRBV11-3, with D unresolved. The CDR3 consists of 13 residues. Germline V gene sequence: CDR1 SGHNT, CDR2 YENEEA. Trimming took off 3 bases at V and 3 bases at J, with 8 bases between the two ends. Together with reference TRBV11-3 and TRBJ1-1, the CDR3 gives the full variable domain: EAGVVQSPRYKIIEKKQPVAFWCNPISGHNTLYWYLQNLGQGPELLIRYENEEAVDDSQLPKDRFSAERLKGVDSTLKIQPAELGDSAVYLCASSFSGDTEAFFGQGTRLTVV.

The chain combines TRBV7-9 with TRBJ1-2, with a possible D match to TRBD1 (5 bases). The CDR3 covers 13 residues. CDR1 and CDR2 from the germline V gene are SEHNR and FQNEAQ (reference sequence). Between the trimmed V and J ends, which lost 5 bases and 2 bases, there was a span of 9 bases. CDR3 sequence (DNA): TGTGCCAGCAGCCCCCGACAGAACTATGGCTACACCTTC. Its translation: CASSPRQNYGYTF.

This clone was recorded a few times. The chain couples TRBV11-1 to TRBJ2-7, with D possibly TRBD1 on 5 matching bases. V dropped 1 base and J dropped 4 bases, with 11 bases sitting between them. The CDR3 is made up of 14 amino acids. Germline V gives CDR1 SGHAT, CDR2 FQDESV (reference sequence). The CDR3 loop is CASSLVPRVYEQYF. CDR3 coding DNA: TGTGCCAGCAGCTTAGTACCCAGGGTGTACGAGCAGTACTTC.

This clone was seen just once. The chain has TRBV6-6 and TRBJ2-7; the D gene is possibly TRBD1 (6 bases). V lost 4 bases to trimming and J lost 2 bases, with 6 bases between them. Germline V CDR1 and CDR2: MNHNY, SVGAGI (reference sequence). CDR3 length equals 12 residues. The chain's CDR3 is CASSWTAYEQYF. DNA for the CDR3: TGTGCCAGCAGTTGGACAGCCTACGAGCAGTACTTC.

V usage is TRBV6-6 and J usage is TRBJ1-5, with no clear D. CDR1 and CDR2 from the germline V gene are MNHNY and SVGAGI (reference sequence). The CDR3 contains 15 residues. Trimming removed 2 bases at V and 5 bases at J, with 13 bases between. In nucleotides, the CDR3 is TGTGCCAGCAGTTACACCCCCACCGGGGATCAGCCCCAGCATTTT. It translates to CASSYTPTGDQPQHF.

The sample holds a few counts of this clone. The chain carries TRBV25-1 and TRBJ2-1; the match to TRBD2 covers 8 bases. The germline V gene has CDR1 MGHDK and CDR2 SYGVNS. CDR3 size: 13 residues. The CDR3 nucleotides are TGTAGTTCAGCCGGGACTAGGGACCCGGAGCAGTTCTTC. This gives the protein CSSAGTRDPEQFF. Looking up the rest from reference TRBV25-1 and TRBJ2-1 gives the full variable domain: EADIYQTPRYLVIGTGKKITLECSQTMGHDKMYWYQQDPGMELHLIHYSYGVNSTEKGDLSSESTVSRIRTEHFPLTLESARPSHTSQYLCSSAGTRDPEQFFGPGTRLTVL.

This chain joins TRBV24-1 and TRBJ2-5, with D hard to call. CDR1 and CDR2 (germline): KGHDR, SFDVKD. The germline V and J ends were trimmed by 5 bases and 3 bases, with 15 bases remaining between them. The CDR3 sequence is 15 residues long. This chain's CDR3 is CATSAPMASKETQYF. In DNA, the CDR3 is TGTGCCACCAGTGCCCCAATGGCCTCCAAAGAGACCCAGTACTTC.